The source of this T cell receptor (beta chain) is a study of cytomegalovirus exposure and HLA in healthy donors. The study, taken as a whole, reports: Later, an analysis found that TCR clusters from the first cohort tended to co-occur in the roughly 110 validation repertoires.

Assay used: immunoSEQ multiplex PCR; TCRdb lists only in-frame clones, some missing. The sample lists approximately 160,000 clones, roughly 90% occurring once. Points on this clone: Its antigen is as yet unknown.

V was pared by 5 bases and J by 0 bases, with 21 bases between. The germline gives CDR1 PRHDT, CDR2 FYEKMQ (reference sequence). This CDR3 is built from 18 residues. The TCR was taken from a man between 18 and 29 years old in good health and CMV-seropositive. The sample consisted of PBMCs. This chain joins TRBV13 and TRBJ2-3; D may be TRBD2 (6 bases). The CDR3 here is CASSLTYYWSGSTDTQYF. In nucleotides, the CDR3 is TGTGCCAGCAGCCTAACATACTATTGGAGCGGGAGCACAGATACGCAGTATTTT.